Each of the 5 T cell receptor beta chains below was sequenced from the same sample in a study of T cell changes during pregnancy in multiple sclerosis. Sequenced by immunoSEQ multiplex PCR; TCRdb stores in-frame clones only, minus some. The sample has 85,000 to 100,000 clones, 91% seen once. Sequenced here: peripheral blood, sampled before pregnancy. Source of these receptors: a female donor with multiple sclerosis, enrolled in a pregnancy study.

The CDR3 bases are TGTGCCAGCAGTTTATTAGGACTAGCACGATTACTTACAGATACGCAGTATTTT. As protein: CASSLLGLARLLTDTQYF. The V gene is TRBV28, the J gene TRBJ2-3, with 8 positions matching TRBD2. J gave up 3 bases and V 1 base, and 12 bases lay outside the gene matches. Germline values: CDR1 MDHEN, CDR2 SYDVKM. There are 18 residues in the CDR3.

The V gene is TRBV5-1, the J gene TRBJ1-5; D gene uncertain. Trimming removed 0 bases at V and 4 bases at J, with 5 bases between. CDR1 is SGHRS, CDR2 YFSETQ, per germline. CDR3 length: 13 amino acids. In DNA, the CDR3 is TGCGCCAGCAGCTTGGATATGAATCAGCCCCAGCATTTT. Encoded protein: CASSLDMNQPQHF.

The rearrangement links TRBV15 to TRBJ1-3, with unresolved D. V dropped 2 bases and J dropped 2 bases, with 13 bases sitting between them. Germline lookup yields CDR1 LNHNV and CDR2 YYDKDF (reference sequence). This CDR3 has 16 amino acids. The DNA for the CDR3 is TGTGCCACCAGCAGACCAAACACGAACCCTGGAAACACCATATATTTT. It specifies CATSRPNTNPGNTIYF.

V and J are TRBV10-3 and TRBJ2-6; 8 bases are a match to TRBD1. The V gene's germline CDR1 is ENHRY and CDR2 SYGVKD. Germline trimming cut 4 bases from V and 3 bases from J; bases unmatched to any gene: 11. The CDR3 has 18 amino acids. CDR3 residues: CAISAGPAGGNGANVLTF. CDR3 in DNA: TGTGCCATCAGTGCAGGACCTGCAGGGGGCAATGGGGCCAACGTCCTGACTTTC.

The gene calls are TRBV4-1 and TRBJ2-1; tentatively, D is TRBD2 (5 bases). CDR1 is MGHRA, CDR2 YSYEKL, per germline. V lost 0 bases to trimming and J lost 7 bases, with 19 bases between them. The CDR3 loop spans 17 amino acids. The CDR3 loop is CASSQEGLGSGRNEQFF. DNA of the CDR3: TGCGCCAGCAGCCAAGAAGGGTTGGGGAGCGGACGGAATGAGCAGTTCTTC.